This T cell receptor beta chain was sequenced in a study of cytomegalovirus exposure and HLA in healthy donors. PCR used 60 Vbeta primers and 13 Jbeta primers. Repertoires were generated with immunoSEQ multiplex PCR, while TCRdb's copy carries only in-frame clones and drops some. The sample yields more than 80,000 clones, around 79% seen once. The germline gives CDR1 WNHNN, CDR2 SYGVQD (reference sequence). The trim removed 6 bases at V and 5 bases at J, leaving 9 bases unmatched. The length of the CDR3 is 17 residues. Study observations and caveats: Earlier analysis found most TCR beta V segments productive about 90% or about 30% of the time. Across donors, most TCRs were seen rarely, yet some public ones were widespread.

On this clone itself: Its antigen remains unidentified.

This clonotype was obtained from a female donor in good health and CMV-seropositive. This chain joins TRBV10-1 and TRBJ2-2; 13 nucleotides match TRBD2. Input material: PBMCs. CDR3 nucleotide sequence: TGCGCCAGCAGACCTAACCGACTAGCGGGAGGAACCGGGGAGCTGTTTTTT. Its protein product is CASRPNRLAGGTGELFF.